Below are 13 T cell receptor beta chains sequenced from a single sample in a study of blood T cell repertoires in COVID-19. Sequencing was performed with immunoSEQ multiplex PCR; in TCRdb, only in-frame clones are kept and a portion is missing. The table lists about 220,000 clones, around 90% of them singletons. Sequenced: PBMCs or T cells enriched from blood (not recorded which). Receptors originate from a woman in her twenties or thirties with acute COVID-19.

The gene calls are TRBV7-9 and TRBJ2-1; a weak D match, TRBD2 (6 bases). The CDR3 is 14 amino acids. Trimming removed 1 base at V and 4 bases at J, with 8 bases between. CDR1 and CDR2 (germline): SEHNR, FQNEAQ (reference sequence). The CDR3 DNA follows: TGTGCCAGCAGCTTAGATCGGGGGTACAATGAGCAGTTCTTC. This encodes CASSLDRGYNEQFF.

V is TRBV10-2 and J is TRBJ2-3, with D possibly being TRBD2 (6 bases). The CDR3 extends over 12 amino acids. The V end lost 6 bases, the J end lost 2 bases, and 6 bases lay between the germline ends. From germline, CDR1 is WSHSY and CDR2 SAAADI. The CDR3 DNA sequence: TGCGCCAGCAGGGACTACACAGATACGCAGTATTTT. It is translated as CASRDYTDTQYF.

The V gene is TRBV6-1, the J gene TRBJ1-5; the D is unclear. This CDR3 contains 14 residues. Germline V lookup: CDR1 MNHNS, CDR2 SASEGT. Trimming shortened V by 2 bases and J by 0 bases, and 5 bases separated the two germline ends. This chain's CDR3 is CASSELYSNQPQHF. CDR3 DNA: TGTGCCAGCAGTGAACTATATAGCAATCAGCCCCAGCATTTT.

V gene TRBV9 combines with J gene TRBJ2-5, with D possibly matching TRBD2 (6 bases). The CDR3 consists of 13 residues. Germline CDR1 is SGDLS and CDR2 is YYNGEE. V was cut by 2 bases and J by 3 bases, with 8 bases left in between. The CDR3 loop is CASSVWGEETQYF. In nucleotides, the CDR3 is TGTGCCAGCAGCGTTTGGGGGGAAGAGACCCAGTACTTC.

V and J are TRBV6-5 and TRBJ1-6; TRBD1 aligns across 8 bases. The junction had 3 bases not matched to a gene; V was cut back by 2 bases and J by 9 bases. CDR3 size: 14 residues. Germline V gene sequence: CDR1 MNHEY, CDR2 SVGAGI. The CDR3 spells CASSYGDRFSPLHF. Written as DNA, the CDR3 is TGTGCCAGCAGTTACGGGGACAGGTTTTCACCCCTCCACTTT.

This chain joins TRBV6-6 and TRBJ1-6; TRBD1 agrees at 9 bases. V gave up 2 bases and J gave up 7 bases; unmatched junction bases: 3. Germline-derived CDR1 and CDR2 are MNHNY and SVGAGI (reference sequence). CDR3 length: 15 amino acids. The CDR3: CASSYGGTGNSPLHF. Written as DNA, the CDR3 is TGTGCCAGCAGTTACGGCGGGACAGGGAATTCACCCCTCCACTTT.

The table lists this clone with a count of one. The chain combines TRBV14 with TRBJ1-1; no definite D call. Germline CDR1 and CDR2: SGHDN and FVKESK. The V and J ends lost 5 bases and 5 bases respectively, with 12 bases between them. The CDR3 covers 13 residues. In DNA, the CDR3 is TGTGCCAGCAGCACGGGGAGACGGACTGAAGCTTTCTTT. This gives the protein CASSTGRRTEAFF.

V and J are TRBV5-4 and TRBJ2-1, with 9 bases identical to TRBD2. The V gene's germline CDR1 is SGHNT and CDR2 YYREEE (reference sequence). J was trimmed by 4 bases and V by 4 bases; bases with no gene match: 6. The CDR3 has 15 residues. The DNA of the CDR3 is TGTGCCAGCAGCCCCGGGCTAGCGGGGTACAATGAGCAGTTCTTC. It encodes CASSPGLAGYNEQFF.

This clone occurred once. This chain connects TRBV21-1 to TRBJ2-3; no DNA check was done on the table's D call, TRBD1. TRBV21-1 is labeled a pseudogene. CDR3 length: 16 amino acids. This CDR3 reads CASSSPGTGRPDTQYF. CDR3 DNA sequence: TGTGCCAGCAGCAGCCCCGGGACAGGGAGGCCAGATACGCAGTATTTT.

The V call is TRBV11-2, the J call TRBJ1-3; D gene ambiguous. This CDR3 comprises 17 residues. V was shortened by 5 bases and J by 0 bases, with 17 bases between the two germline ends. Germline lookup yields CDR1 SGHAT and CDR2 FQNNGV. The CDR3 region is CASSPIVAVYSGNTIYF. CDR3 nucleotides: TGTGCCAGCAGCCCAATCGTAGCGGTCTACTCTGGAAACACCATATATTTT.

This sequence joins TRBV19 and TRBJ1-1, with D unclear. Trimming took off 1 base at V and 6 bases at J, with 9 bases between the two ends. Germline V CDR1 and CDR2: LNHDA, SQIVND (reference sequence). This CDR3 region has 13 residues. This CDR3 reads CASSIVLGAEAFF. The CDR3 region has the DNA TGTGCCAGTAGTATAGTTCTGGGCGCTGAAGCTTTCTTT.

The genes are TRBV14 and TRBJ1-3, with 7 bases identical to TRBD1. After removal of 1 base from V and 4 bases from J, the junction contained 4 bases not matched to a gene. Germline CDR1 and CDR2: SGHDN and FVKESK. CDR3 length: 15 amino acids. The CDR3 region has the DNA TGTGCCAGCAGCCAAGGGTACAGGGGAGGAAACACCATATATTTT. Its translation is CASSQGYRGGNTIYF.

This sequence joins TRBV7-8 and TRBJ2-3; TRBD1 might be the D (7 bases). Trimming left V 1 base short and J 3 bases short, with 11 bases between. The CDR3 sequence is 15 residues long. Per germline, CDR1 SGHVS and CDR2 FQNEAQ. The CDR3 here is CASSLEGAGTDTQYF. The CDR3 bases are TGTGCCAGCAGCTTAGAGGGGGCGGGAACAGATACGCAGTATTTT. Variable domain in full (rest from reference TRBV7-8 and TRBJ2-3): GAGVSQSPRYKVAKRGQDVALRCDPISGHVSLFWYQQALGQGPEFLTYFQNEAQLDKSGLPSDRFFAERPEGSVSTLKIQRTQQEDSAVYLCASSLEGAGTDTQYFGPGTRLTVL.